This T cell receptor beta chain was obtained from a study of T cell responses to AZD1222 COVID-19 vaccine. V gave up 0 bases and J gave up 4 bases, with 10 bases separating them. The CDR3 is made up of 14 amino acids. Germline-derived CDR1 and CDR2 are LNHNV and YYDKDF (reference sequence). General observations from the study: Baseline seropositives among AZD1222 recipients totaled only 6 or 7. Repertoire samples came only from after the peak T cell response. The study found Spike-specific TCR breadth and depth rose after two AZD1222 doses. Reports indicate that nearly half of spike-specific TCRs are directed at unmutated variant regions.

Profiled with immunoSEQ multiplex PCR; TCRdb holds only in-frame clones, not every one. The table includes 120,000 or so clones, around 90% detected once. Concerning this clone: What it binds is not known.

Sequenced material: peripheral blood, taken 28 days after the second AZD1222 dose. The V call is TRBV15, the J call TRBJ2-7, with TRBD1 as a possible D gene (5 bases). The TCR was taken from an adult who received the AZD1222 COVID-19 vaccine. CDR3 loop: CATSREGVAYEQYF. CDR3 DNA: TGTGCCACCAGCAGAGAAGGGGTGGCGTACGAGCAGTACTTC. Supplemented by reference TRBV15 and TRBJ2-7, the full variable domain reads DAMVIQNPRYQVTQFGKPVTLSCSQTLNHNVMYWYQQKSSQAPKLLFHYYDKDFNNEADTPDNFQSRRPNTSFCFLDIRSPGLGDTAMYLCATSREGVAYEQYFGPGTRLTVT.